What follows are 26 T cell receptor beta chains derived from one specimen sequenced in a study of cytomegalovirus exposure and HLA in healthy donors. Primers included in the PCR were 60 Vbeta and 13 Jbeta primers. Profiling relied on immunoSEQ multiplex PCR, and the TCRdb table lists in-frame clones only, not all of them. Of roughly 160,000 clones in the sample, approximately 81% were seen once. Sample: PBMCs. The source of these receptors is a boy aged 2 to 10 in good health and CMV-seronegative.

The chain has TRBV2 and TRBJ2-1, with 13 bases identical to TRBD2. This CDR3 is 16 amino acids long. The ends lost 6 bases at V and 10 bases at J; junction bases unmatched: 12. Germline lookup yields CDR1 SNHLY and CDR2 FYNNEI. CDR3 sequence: CASSRWLLAGGPEQFF. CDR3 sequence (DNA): TGTGCCAGCAGCCGTTGGTTACTAGCGGGGGGGCCCGAGCAGTTCTTC.

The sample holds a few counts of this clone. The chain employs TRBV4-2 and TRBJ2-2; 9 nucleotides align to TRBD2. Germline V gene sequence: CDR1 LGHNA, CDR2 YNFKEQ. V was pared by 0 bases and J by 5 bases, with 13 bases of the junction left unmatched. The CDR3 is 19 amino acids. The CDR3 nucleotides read TGTGCCAGCAGCCAAGATTGGCTAGCGGGGCGAACGGGGACCGGGGAGCTGTTTTTT. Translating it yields CASSQDWLAGRTGTGELFF.

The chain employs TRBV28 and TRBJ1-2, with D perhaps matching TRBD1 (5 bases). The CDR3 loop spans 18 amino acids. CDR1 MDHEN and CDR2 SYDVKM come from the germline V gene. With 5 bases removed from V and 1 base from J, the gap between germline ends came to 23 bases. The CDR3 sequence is CASSRMRDGGIFNYGYTF. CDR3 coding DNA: TGTGCCAGCAGTCGAATGAGGGATGGGGGGATTTTTAACTATGGCTACACCTTC.

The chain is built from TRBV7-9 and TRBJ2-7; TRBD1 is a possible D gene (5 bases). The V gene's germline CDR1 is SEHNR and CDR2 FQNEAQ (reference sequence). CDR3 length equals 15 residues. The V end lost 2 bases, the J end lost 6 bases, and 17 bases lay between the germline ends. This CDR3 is CASSLYPGPRGEQYF. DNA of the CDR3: TGTGCCAGCAGCTTATACCCAGGTCCTAGGGGCGAGCAGTACTTC.

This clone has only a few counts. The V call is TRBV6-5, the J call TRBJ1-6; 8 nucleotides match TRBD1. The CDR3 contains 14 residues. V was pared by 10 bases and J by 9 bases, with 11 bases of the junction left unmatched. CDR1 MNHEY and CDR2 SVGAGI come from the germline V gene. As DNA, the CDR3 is TGTGCCATCGGACAGGGCCCAAGTAGTTCACCCCTCCACTTT. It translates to CAIGQGPSSSPLHF.

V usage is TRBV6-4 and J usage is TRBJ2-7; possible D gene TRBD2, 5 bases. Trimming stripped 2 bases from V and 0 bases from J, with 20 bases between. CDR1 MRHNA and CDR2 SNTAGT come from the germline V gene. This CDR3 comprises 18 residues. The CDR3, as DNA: TGTGCCAGCAGTGACCGACCGGTCGGGGAGTACCCCTCCTACGAGCAGTACTTC. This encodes CASSDRPVGEYPSYEQYF.

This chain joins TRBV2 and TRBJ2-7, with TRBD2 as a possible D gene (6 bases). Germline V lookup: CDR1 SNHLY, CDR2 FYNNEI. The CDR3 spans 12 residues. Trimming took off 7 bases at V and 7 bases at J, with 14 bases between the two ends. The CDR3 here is CASNEGRWEQYF. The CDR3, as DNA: TGTGCCAGCAACGAGGGGAGGTGGGAGCAGTACTTC.

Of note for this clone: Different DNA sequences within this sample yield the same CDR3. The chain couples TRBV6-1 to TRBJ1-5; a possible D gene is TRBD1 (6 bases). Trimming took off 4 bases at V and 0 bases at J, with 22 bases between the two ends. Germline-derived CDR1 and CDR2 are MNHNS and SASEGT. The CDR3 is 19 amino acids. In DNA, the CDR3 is TGTGCCAGCAGTGTCTTAGTGGGACAAGGGCTGGGTAGCAATCAGCCCCAGCATTTT. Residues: CASSVLVGQGLGSNQPQHF.

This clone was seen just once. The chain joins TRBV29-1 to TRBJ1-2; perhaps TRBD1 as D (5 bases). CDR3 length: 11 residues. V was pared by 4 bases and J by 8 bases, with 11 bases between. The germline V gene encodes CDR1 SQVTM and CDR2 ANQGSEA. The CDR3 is CSVGGGGGYTF. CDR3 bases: TGCAGCGTTGGGGGGGGAGGGGGCTACACCTTC.

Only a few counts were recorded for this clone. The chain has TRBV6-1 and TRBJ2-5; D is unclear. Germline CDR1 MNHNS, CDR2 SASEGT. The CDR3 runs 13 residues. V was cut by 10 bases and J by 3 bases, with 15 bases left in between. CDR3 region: CAIAGQNKETQYF. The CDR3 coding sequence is TGTGCCATCGCAGGTCAGAACAAAGAGACCCAGTACTTC.

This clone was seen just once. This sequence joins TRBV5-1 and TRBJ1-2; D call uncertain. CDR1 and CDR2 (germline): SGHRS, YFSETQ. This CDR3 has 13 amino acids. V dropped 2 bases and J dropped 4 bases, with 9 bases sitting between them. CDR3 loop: CASSFYSLYGYTF. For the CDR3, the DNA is TGCGCCAGCAGCTTCTACAGCCTCTATGGCTACACCTTC.

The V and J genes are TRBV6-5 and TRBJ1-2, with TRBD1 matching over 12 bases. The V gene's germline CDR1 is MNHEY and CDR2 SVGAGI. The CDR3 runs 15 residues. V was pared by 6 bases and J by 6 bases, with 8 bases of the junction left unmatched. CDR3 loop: CASRGWDRGQDGYTF. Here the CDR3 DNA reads TGTGCCAGCAGGGGGTGGGACAGGGGGCAGGATGGCTACACCTTC.

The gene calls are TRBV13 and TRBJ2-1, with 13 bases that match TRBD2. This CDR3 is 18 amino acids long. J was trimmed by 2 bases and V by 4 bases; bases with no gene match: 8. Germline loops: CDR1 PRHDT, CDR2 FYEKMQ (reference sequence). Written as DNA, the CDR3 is TGTGCCAGCAGCTCACGGACTAGCGGGAGAATACCCTACAATGAGCAGTTCTTC. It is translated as CASSSRTSGRIPYNEQFF.

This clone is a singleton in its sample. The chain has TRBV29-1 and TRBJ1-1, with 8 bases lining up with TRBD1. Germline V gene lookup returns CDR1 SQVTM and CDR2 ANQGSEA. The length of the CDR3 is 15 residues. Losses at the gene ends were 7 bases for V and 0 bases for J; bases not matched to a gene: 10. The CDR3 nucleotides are TGCAGCGCCTACGGACAGGGCCAAGTGAACACTGAAGCTTTCTTT. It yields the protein CSAYGQGQVNTEAFF.

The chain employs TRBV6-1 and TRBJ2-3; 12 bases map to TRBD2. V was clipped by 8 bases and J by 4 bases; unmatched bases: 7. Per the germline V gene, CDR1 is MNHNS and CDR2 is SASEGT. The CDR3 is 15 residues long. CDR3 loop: CASWLAGGPPDTQYF. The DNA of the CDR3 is TGTGCCAGCTGGCTAGCGGGGGGGCCCCCAGATACGCAGTATTTT.

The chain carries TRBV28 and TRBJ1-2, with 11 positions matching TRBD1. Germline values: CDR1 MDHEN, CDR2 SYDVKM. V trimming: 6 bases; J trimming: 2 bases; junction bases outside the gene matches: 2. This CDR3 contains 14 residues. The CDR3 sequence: CASRGDRGNYGYTF. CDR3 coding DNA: TGTGCCAGCAGGGGGGACAGGGGGAACTATGGCTACACCTTC.

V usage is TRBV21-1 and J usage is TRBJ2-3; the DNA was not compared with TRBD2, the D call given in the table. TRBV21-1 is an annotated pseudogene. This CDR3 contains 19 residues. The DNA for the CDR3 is TGTGCCAGCAGCAAAGGGGGGGCATCCGGGACTAGATACACAGATACGCAGTATTTT. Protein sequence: CASSKGGASGTRYTDTQYF.

The CDR3 sequence: CASSLNRGSASYNEQFF. The CDR3 region has the DNA TGTGCCAGCAGCCTTAACAGGGGGAGTGCCTCCTACAATGAGCAGTTCTTC. The chain couples TRBV5-6 to TRBJ2-1; 8 bases align to TRBD1. Germline trimming cut 4 bases from V and 0 bases from J; bases unmatched to any gene: 9. Germline CDR1 and CDR2: SGHDT and YYEEEE. The CDR3 loop spans 17 amino acids. Full variable domain (outside the CDR3, taken from reference TRBV5-6 and TRBJ2-1): DAGVTQSPTHLIKTRGQQVTLRCSPKSGHDTVSWYQQALGQGPQFIFQYYEEEERQRGNFPDRFSGHQFPNYSSELNVNALLLGDSALYLCASSLNRGSASYNEQFFGPGTRLTVL.

DNA for the CDR3: TGTGCCAGCAGTTTAGTCAGGGACACCGGGGAGCTGTTTTTT. This codes for CASSLVRDTGELFF. The chain recombines TRBV28 with TRBJ2-2; the D gene is possibly TRBD1 (5 bases). From germline, CDR1 is MDHEN and CDR2 SYDVKM. This CDR3 comprises 14 residues. The V and J ends lost 2 bases and 3 bases respectively, with 7 bases between them.

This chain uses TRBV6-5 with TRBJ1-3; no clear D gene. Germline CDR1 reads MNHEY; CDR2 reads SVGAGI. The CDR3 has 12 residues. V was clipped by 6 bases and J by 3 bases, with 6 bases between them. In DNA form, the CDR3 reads TGTGCCAGCAGAACTGGTGGAAACACCATATATTTT. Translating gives CASRTGGNTIYF.

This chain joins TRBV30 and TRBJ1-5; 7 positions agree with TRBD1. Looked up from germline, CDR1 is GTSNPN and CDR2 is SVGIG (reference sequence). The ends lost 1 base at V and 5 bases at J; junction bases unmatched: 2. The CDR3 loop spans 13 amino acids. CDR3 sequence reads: CAWSADRDQPQHF. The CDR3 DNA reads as TGTGCCTGGAGTGCCGACAGGGATCAGCCCCAGCATTTT.

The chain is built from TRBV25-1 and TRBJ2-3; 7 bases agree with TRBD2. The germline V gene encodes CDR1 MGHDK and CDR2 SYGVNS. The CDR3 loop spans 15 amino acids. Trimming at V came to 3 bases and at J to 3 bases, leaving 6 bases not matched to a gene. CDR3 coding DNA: TGTGCCAGCAGTGACCCCCGGCGGGGGACAGATACGCAGTATTTT. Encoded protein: CASSDPRRGTDTQYF.

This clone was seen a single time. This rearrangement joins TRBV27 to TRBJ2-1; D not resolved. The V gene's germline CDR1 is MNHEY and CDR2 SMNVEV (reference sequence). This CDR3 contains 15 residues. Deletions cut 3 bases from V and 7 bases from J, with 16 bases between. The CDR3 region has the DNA TGTGCCAGCAGTTTCCTCCCCCTCGTCGGTAATGAGCAGTTCTTC. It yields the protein CASSFLPLVGNEQFF.

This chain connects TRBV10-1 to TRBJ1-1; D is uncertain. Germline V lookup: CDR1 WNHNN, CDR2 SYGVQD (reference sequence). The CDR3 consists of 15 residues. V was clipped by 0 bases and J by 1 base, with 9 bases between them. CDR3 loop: CASSESPDTNTEAFF. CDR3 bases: TGCGCCAGCAGTGAGTCGCCAGACACGAACACTGAAGCTTTCTTT.

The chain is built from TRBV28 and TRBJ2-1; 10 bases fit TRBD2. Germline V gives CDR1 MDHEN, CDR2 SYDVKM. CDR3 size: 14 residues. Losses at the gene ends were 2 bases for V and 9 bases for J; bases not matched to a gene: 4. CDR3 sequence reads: CASSLRTSGSEQFF. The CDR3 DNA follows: TGTGCCAGCAGTTTAAGGACTAGCGGCAGTGAGCAGTTCTTC.

The CDR3 bases are TGTGCCAGCAGTTGGGGGCTGGAGCAGTTCTTC. Translated: CASSWGLEQFF. The chain has TRBV6-5 and TRBJ2-1; D perhaps matches TRBD1 (6 bases). CDR1 is MNHEY, CDR2 SVGAGI, per germline. The CDR3 extends over 11 amino acids. Trimming removed 4 bases at V and 10 bases at J, with 8 bases between.